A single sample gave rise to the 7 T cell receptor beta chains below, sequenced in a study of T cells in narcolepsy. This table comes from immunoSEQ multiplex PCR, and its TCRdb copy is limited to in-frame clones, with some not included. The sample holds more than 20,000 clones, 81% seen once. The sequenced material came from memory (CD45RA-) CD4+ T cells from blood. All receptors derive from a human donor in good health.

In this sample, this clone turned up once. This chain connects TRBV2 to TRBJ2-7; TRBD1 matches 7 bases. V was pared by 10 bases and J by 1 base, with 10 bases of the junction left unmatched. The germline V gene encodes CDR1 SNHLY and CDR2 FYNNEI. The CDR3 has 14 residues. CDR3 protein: CATRQGLESYEQYF. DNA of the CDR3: TGTGCCACCAGACAGGGATTAGAGTCCTACGAGCAGTACTTC. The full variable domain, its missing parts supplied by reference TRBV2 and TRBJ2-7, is EPEVTQTPSHQVTQMGQEVILRCVPISNHLYFYWYRQILGQKVEFLVSFYNNEISEKSEIFDDQFSVERPDGSNFTLKIRSTKLEDSAMYFCATRQGLESYEQYFGPGTRLTVT.

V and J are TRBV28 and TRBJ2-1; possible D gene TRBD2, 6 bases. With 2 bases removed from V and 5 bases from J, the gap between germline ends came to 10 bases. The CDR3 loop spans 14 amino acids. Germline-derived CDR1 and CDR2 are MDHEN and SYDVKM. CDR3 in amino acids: CASSLVGSDNEQFF. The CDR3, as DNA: TGTGCCAGCAGTTTAGTCGGGAGTGACAATGAGCAGTTCTTC.

The CDR3 bases are TGTGCCAGCAGCCGCCCAGGAGGGGGCCGAGAGACCCAGTACTTC. Its protein is CASSRPGGGRETQYF. V gene TRBV5-6 combines with J gene TRBJ2-5; the D gene is possibly TRBD1 (7 bases). V was clipped by 4 bases and J by 4 bases, with 17 bases between them. The CDR3 has 15 amino acids. CDR1 SGHDT and CDR2 YYEEEE come from the germline V gene.

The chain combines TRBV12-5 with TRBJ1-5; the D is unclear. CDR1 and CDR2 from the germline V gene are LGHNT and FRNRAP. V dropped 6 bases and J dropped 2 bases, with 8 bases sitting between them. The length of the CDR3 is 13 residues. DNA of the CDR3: TGTGCTAGTGGCCTGGCAGGCAATCAGCCCCAGCATTTT. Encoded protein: CASGLAGNQPQHF.

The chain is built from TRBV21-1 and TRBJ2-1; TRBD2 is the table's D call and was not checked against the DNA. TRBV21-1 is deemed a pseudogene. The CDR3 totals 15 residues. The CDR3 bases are TGTGCCAGCAAGGGACCGGGACTATCCTACAATGAGCAGTTCTTC. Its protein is CASKGPGLSYNEQFF.

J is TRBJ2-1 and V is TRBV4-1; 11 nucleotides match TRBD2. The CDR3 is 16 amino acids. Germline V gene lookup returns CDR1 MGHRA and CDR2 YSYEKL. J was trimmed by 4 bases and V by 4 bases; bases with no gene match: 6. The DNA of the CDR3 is TGCGCCAGCAGCCGGTCCGGGACTAGCGGATACAATGAGCAGTTCTTC. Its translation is CASSRSGTSGYNEQFF.

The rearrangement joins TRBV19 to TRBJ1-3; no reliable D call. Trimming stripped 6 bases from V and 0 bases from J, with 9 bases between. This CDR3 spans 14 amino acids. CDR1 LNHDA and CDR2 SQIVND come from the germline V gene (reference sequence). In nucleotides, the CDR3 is TGTGCCAGTAGAGTAGGACGCTCTGGAAACACCATATATTTT. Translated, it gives CASRVGRSGNTIYF.